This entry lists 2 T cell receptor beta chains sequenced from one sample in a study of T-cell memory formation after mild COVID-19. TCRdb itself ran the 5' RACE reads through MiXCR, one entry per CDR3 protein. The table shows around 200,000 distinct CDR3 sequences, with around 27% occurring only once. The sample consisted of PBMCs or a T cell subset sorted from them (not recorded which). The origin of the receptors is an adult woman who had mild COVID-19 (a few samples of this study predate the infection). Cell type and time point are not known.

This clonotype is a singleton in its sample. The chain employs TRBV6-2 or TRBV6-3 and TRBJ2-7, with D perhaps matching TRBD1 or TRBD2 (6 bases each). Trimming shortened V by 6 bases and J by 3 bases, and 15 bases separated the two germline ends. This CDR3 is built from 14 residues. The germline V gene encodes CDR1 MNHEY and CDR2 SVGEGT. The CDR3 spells CASRPWRGFYEQYF. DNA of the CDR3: TGTGCCAGCAGGCCCTGGAGGGGGTTCTACGAGCAGTACTTC.

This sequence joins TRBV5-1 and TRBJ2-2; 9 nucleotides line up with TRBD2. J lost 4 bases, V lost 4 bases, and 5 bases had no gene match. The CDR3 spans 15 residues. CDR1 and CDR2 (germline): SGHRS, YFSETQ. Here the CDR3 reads CASSRLAAGTGELFF. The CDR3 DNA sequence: TGCGCCAGCAGCAGACTAGCGGCGGGCACCGGGGAGCTGTTTTTT.